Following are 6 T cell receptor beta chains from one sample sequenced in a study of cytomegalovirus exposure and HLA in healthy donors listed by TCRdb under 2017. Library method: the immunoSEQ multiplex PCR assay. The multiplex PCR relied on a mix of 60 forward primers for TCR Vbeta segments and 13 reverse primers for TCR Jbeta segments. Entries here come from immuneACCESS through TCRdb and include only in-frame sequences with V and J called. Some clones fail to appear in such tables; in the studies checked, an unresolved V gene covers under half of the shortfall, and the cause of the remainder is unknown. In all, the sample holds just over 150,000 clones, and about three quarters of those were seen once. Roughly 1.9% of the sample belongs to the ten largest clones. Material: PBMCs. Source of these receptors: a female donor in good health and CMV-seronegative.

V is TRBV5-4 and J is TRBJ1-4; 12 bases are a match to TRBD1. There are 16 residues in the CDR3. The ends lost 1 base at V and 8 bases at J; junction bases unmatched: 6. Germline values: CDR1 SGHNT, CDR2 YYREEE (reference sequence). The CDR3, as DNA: TGTGCCAGCAGCTTGAAAACGGGGACAGGGGGCGAAAAACTGTTTTTT. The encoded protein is CASSLKTGTGGEKLFF. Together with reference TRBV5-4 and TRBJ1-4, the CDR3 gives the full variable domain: ETGVTQSPTHLIKTRGQQVTLRCSSQSGHNTVSWYQQALGQGPQFIFQYYREEENGRGNFPPRFSGLQFPNYSSELNVNALELDDSALYLCASSLKTGTGGEKLFFGSGTQLSVL.

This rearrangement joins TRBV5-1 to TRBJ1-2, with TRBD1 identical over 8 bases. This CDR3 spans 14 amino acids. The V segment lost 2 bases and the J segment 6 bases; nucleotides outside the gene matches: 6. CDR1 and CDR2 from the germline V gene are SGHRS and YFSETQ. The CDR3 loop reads CASSFASGGDGYTF. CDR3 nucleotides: TGCGCCAGCAGCTTCGCATCAGGGGGCGATGGCTACACCTTC.

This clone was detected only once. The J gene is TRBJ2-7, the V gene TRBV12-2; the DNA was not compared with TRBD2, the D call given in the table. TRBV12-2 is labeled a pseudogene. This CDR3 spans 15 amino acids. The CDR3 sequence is CASRSGLAGGSEQYF. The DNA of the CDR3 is TGTGCAAGTCGCTCGGGACTAGCGGGAGGAAGCGAGCAGTACTTC.

The CDR3 DNA reads TGTGCCAGCAGCTTTGAGGGACAGGGCTGGGCTTTCTTT. Protein sequence: CASSFEGQGWAFF. V gene TRBV12-1 combines with J gene TRBJ1-1; the D call in the table, TRBD1, was not verified against the DNA. TRBV12-1 constitutes a pseudogene. This CDR3 is 13 amino acids long.

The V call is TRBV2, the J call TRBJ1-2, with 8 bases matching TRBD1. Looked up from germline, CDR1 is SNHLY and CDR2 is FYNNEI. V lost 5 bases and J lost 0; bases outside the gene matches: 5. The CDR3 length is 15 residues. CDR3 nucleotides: TGTGCCAGCAGTCGACAGGGGCCTTCTAACTATGGCTACACCTTC. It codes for CASSRQGPSNYGYTF.

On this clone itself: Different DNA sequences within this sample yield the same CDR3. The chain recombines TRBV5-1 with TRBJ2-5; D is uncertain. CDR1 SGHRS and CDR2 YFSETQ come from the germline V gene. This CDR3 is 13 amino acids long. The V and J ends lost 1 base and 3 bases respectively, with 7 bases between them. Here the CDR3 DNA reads TGCGCCAGCAGCTTGACGTCAGAAGAGACCCAGTACTTC. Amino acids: CASSLTSEETQYF.